What follows is one T cell receptor beta chain and its context. Antigen: not known. An end of the junction does not agree with germline; a read error may underlie this. The data originate from a study of OX40 agonist ivuxolimab in advanced cancers. Study as a whole: Subjects had a mean age of approximately 60 years, with a range of roughly 20 to 79; around 83% were male. More than 35% of patients had received prior checkpoint inhibitor therapy. Study-level results: Several nonresponders also turned out to have low normalized T-cell clonal expansion. With doses of 0.1 to 3.0 mg/kg, CD4+ and CD8+ blood T cells had undergone clonal expansion by week 6.

Produced via immunoSEQ multiplex PCR; TCRdb's table is partial and in-frame only. The sample holds about 70,000 clones; 80% to 90% are singletons and the top ten take about an eighth. Germline V gene lookup returns CDR1 SGHVS and CDR2 FQNEAQ. The CDR3 sequence is 13 residues long. The sequence was collected from an adult with an advanced solid tumor such as melanoma, head and neck, liver or kidney cancer. This sequence joins TRBV7-8 and TRBJ2-7, with D uncertain. The source was CD4+ or CD8+ T cells sorted from blood, collected in a trial of the OX40 agonist ivuxolimab. CDR3 bases: TGTGCCAGCAGCTTAACTCGGTCCTACGGGCAGTACTTC. It specifies CASSLTRSYGQYF. The variable domain in full, completed from reference TRBV7-8 and TRBJ2-7, reads GAGVSQSPRYKVAKRGQDVALRCDPISGHVSLFWYQQALGQGPEFLTYFQNEAQLDKSGLPSDRFFAERPEGSVSTLKIQRTQQEDSAVYLCASSLTRSYGQYFGPGTRLTVT.